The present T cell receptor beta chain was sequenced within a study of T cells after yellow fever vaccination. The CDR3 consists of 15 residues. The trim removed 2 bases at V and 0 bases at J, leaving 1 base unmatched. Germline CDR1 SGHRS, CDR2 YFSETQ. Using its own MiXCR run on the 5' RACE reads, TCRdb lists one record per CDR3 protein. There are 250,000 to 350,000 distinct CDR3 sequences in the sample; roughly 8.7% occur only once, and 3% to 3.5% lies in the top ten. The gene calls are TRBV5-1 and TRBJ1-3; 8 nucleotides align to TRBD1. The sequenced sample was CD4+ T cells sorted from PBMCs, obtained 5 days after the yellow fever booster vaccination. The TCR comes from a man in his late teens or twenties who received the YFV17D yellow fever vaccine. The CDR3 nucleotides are TGCGCCAGCAGCTTCGGGACAGGCTCTGGAAACACCATATATTTT. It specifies CASSFGTGSGNTIYF.